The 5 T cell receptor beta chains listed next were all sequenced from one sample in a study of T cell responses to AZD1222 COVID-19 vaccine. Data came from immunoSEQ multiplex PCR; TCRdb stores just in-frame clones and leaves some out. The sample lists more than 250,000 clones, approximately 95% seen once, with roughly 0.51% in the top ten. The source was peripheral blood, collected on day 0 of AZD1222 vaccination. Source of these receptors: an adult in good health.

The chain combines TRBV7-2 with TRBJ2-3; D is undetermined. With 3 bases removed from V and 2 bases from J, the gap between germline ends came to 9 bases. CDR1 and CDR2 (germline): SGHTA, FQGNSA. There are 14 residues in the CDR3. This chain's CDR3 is CASSFRPHTDTQYF. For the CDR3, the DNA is TGTGCCAGCAGCTTCCGGCCCCACACAGATACGCAGTATTTT.

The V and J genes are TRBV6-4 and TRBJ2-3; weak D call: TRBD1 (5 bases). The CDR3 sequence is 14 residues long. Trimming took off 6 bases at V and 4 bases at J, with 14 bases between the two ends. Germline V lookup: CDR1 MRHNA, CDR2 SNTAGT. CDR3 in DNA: TGTGCCAGCAGCCTTTGGGGCTACCCAGATACGCAGTATTTT. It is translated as CASSLWGYPDTQYF.

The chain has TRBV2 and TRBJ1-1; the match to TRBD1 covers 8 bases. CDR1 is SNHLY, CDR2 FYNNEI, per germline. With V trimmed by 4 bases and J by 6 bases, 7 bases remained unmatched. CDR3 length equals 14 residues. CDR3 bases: TGTGCCAGCAGTGTTGCCGGACAGGGTGCTGAAGCTTTCTTT. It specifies CASSVAGQGAEAFF.

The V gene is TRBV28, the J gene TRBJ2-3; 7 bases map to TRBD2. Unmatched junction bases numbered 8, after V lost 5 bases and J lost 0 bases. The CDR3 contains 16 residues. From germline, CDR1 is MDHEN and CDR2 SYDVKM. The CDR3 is CASSPGLHDSTDTQYF. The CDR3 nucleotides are TGTGCCAGCAGTCCGGGACTACACGATAGCACAGATACGCAGTATTTT.

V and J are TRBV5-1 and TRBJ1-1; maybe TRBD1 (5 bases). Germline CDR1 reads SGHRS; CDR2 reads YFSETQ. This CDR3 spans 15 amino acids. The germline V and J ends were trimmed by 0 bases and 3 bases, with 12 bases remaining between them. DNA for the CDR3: TGCGCCAGCAGCTTGGGAGGGGCAGGAGACACTGAAGCTTTCTTT. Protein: CASSLGGAGDTEAFF.